This T cell receptor (beta chain) came from a study of blood T cell repertoires in COVID-19. Study-wide background: Both acute and convalescent COVID-19 samples were obtained from the United States, Italy and Spain. T cells, B-cell-depleted T cells, or PBMCs provided the cDNA or gDNA that served as material.

Under the authors' procedure: Estimates of nucleated cell counts were drawn from the amplification of reference gene primers. Produced via immunoSEQ multiplex PCR; TCRdb's table is partial and in-frame only. That table furnishes V, J and clone size, whereas the DNA furnished D and trimming. The profile covers 200,000 or so clones, with roughly 82% appearing a single time and 4.5% to 6.5% taken by the ten largest. The CDR3 covers 12 residues. V was pared by 5 bases and J by 5 bases, with 9 bases between. The clonotype originates from a woman aged 25-40 years with acute or convalescent COVID-19. Sample: peripheral blood. The rearrangement uses TRBV12-3 or TRBV12-4 and TRBJ2-5, with D perhaps matching TRBD2 (5 bases). The CDR3 sequence: CASSGWRETQYF. For the CDR3, the DNA is TGTGCCAGCAGTGGGTGGAGGGAGACCCAGTACTTC.